Listed here is a single T cell receptor beta chain. cDNA came from approximately 0.5 to 1 ug RNA primed by random hexamers. Via MiXCR, TCRdb re-called the immunoSEQ multiplex PCR reads, giving one row per CDR3 protein. The sample contains over 150,000 distinct CDR3 sequences, 85% to 95% of which appear only once. The data are from a study of CD8 T cells in Susac syndrome. J lost 5 bases, V lost 1 base, and 9 bases had no gene match. CDR1 is SGHTA, CDR2 FQGNSA, per germline. This CDR3 spans 17 amino acids. V usage is TRBV7-2 and J usage is TRBJ1-1, with 11 nucleotides matching TRBD1. The sequencing sample was made of CD4+ T cells from PBMCs. This sequence was found in a human donor with Susac syndrome. CDR3 amino acids: CASSLVVGQGARTEAFF. The DNA for the CDR3 is TGTGCCAGCAGCTTAGTAGTTGGACAGGGGGCGAGGACTGAAGCTTTCTTT.